The clone carrying this T cell receptor (beta chain) was observed a handful of times. Its target is not known. The sample originates from a study of T-cell reconstitution after alpha-beta-depleted transplantation in children. During its preparation, the TCRbeta library received unique molecular identifiers. TCRdb used MiXCR to reprocess the PCR reads, holding one entry per CDR3 protein. The table includes around 580,000 distinct CDR3 sequences, 20% to 30% detected once. Points from the study as a whole: Several patients had high TCRbeta diversity at day 60; it came from surviving recipient T cells and thymic progenitors. Several hundred expanded graft clones reportedly gave rise to the alpha-beta T cells present about two months after transplant. Newly made T cells mostly supplied T-cell counts and diversity one year after transplant.

This CDR3 comprises 13 residues. CDR1 and CDR2 (germline): SGHTA, FQGNSA. Trimming cost V 5 bases and J 8 bases, with 12 bases left between them. The material was PBMCs, obtained before TCRalphabeta/CD19-depleted stem cell transplant. V and J are TRBV7-2 and TRBJ1-4, with D perhaps matching TRBD1 (5 bases). This sequence was found in a boy under two years old with Wiskott-Aldrich syndrome, due to receive a stem cell transplant. CDR3 sequence reads: CASSHGTDEKLFF. The CDR3 region has the DNA TGTGCCAGCAGCCATGGGACCGACGAAAAACTGTTTTTT.